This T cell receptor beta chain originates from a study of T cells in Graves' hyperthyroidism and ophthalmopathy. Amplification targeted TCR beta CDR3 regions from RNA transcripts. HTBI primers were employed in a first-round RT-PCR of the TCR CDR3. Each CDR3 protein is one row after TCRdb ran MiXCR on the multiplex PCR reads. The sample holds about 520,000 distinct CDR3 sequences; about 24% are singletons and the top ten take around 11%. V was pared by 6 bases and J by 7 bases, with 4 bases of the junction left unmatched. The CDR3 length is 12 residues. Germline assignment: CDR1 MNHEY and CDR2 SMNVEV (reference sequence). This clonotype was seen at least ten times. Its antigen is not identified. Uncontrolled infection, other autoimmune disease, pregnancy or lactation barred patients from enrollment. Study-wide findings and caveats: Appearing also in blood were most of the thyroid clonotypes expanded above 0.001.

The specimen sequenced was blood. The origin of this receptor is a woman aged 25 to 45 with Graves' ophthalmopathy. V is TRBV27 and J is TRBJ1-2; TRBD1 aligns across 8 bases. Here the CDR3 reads CASRDRGVGYTF. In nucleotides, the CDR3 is TGTGCCAGCAGAGACAGGGGAGTTGGCTACACCTTC.